This T cell receptor beta chain was identified in a study of T cell responses to AZD1222 COVID-19 vaccine. This CDR3 has 14 amino acids. Trimming pared 0 bases from V and 6 bases from J, leaving 12 bases between. Germline assignment: CDR1 SGHRS and CDR2 YFSETQ. TCRdb's table, derived via immunoSEQ multiplex PCR, lists solely in-frame clones and lacks some. The profile shows 130,000 to 150,000 clones, approximately 92% of them singletons. The clonotype comes from an adult in good health. This specimen was peripheral blood, taken on day 0 of AZD1222 vaccination. This chain links TRBV5-1 with TRBJ2-5; D gene unclear. In DNA form, the CDR3 reads TGCGCCAGCAGCTTGGATCTTGGGGTACAGACCCAGTACTTC. Translating gives CASSLDLGVQTQYF.